Only a few counts were recorded for the clone carrying this TCR beta chain. As yet, its antigen is unknown. A second PCR of about 7 to 12 cycles used a sample-barcoded 5' primer and a J-beta primer mix. TCRdb re-called the 5' RACE reads with MiXCR, one entry per CDR3 protein. Of 1.5 million or so distinct CDR3 sequences listed, 40% to 50% are singletons. The sample is drawn from a study of blood T cells in healthy people across ages. Findings and limits, study-wide: TCR beta diversity correlated strongly with naive T cell percentage. Greater diversity and more naive CD4+ cells were seen in long-lived donors than in aged donors. Diversity estimates from one million T cells were considered underestimates.

Germline assignment: CDR1 MNHNS and CDR2 SASEGT. This CDR3 has 15 amino acids. The germline V and J ends were trimmed by 8 bases and 3 bases, with 17 bases remaining between them. The specimen was blood. The rearrangement links TRBV6-1 to TRBJ2-4; D is ambiguous. The source is a woman under 30 in good health. CDR3 in DNA: TGTGCCAGCCACTCCGGTCGGGTCGGCAAAAACATTCAGTACTTC. The encoded protein is CASHSGRVGKNIQYF.